This T cell receptor (beta chain) was identified during a study of OX40 agonist ivuxolimab in advanced cancers. On the study more broadly: Patients enrolled in dose escalation were diagnosed with hepatocellular carcinoma, melanoma, renal cell or head and neck cancer. Findings and limits, study-wide: Nonresponders included some who also had low normalized T-cell clonal expansion.

Germline CDR1 is SEHNR and CDR2 is FQNEAQ (reference sequence). V was clipped by 8 bases and J by 4 bases, with 20 bases between them. The CDR3 length is 16 residues. Method: immunoSEQ multiplex PCR; TCRdb's copy keeps in-frame clones and lacks some. Of about 50,000 clones listed, about 81% are singletons. Enrollment shut out patients with autoimmune disease history or systemic immunosuppression. Concerning this clone: As yet, its antigen is unknown.

The source is an adult with an advanced solid tumor such as melanoma, head and neck, liver or kidney cancer. This rearrangement joins TRBV7-9 to TRBJ2-2, with a tentative D call TRBD1 (6 bases). The sequencing here drew on CD4+ or CD8+ T cells sorted from blood, taken in a trial of the OX40 agonist ivuxolimab. CDR3 in amino acids: CASDSYGTGRTGELFF. For the CDR3, the DNA is TGTGCCAGCGATTCGTATGGTACAGGGCGCACCGGGGAGCTGTTTTTT.